This T cell receptor beta chain derives from a study of blood T cell repertoires in COVID-19. Study context: The study drew acute and convalescent COVID-19 samples from the United States, Italy and Spain.

The length of the CDR3 is 16 residues. V gave up 10 bases and J gave up 7 bases; unmatched junction bases: 18. Looked up from germline, CDR1 is SEHNR and CDR2 is FQNEAQ (reference sequence). Repertoires were generated with immunoSEQ multiplex PCR, while TCRdb's copy carries only in-frame clones and drops some. Of over 250,000 clones listed, around 90% are singletons. The source material was peripheral blood. The rearrangement links TRBV7-9 to TRBJ2-7, with 11 bases identical to TRBD2. This clonotype was sampled from a woman in her forties or fifties with COVID-19, enrolled during active disease. CDR3 residues: CATVLAGESGGGEQYF. The CDR3 DNA is TGTGCCACCGTACTAGCGGGAGAATCCGGAGGTGGGGAGCAGTACTTC.